These 5 T cell receptor beta chains originate from one sample sequenced in a study of T cells after yellow fever vaccination. TCRdb fed the 5' RACE reads into MiXCR, producing one record per CDR3 protein. The repertoire holds hundreds of thousands of distinct CDR3 sequences, with around an eighth as singletons. The specimen was CD4+ T cells sorted from PBMCs, collected 15 days after the yellow fever booster vaccination. The receptors come from a man aged 18 to 30 who received the YFV17D yellow fever vaccine.

This clonotype was observed a few times. V gene TRBV11-2 combines with J gene TRBJ2-3; D is perhaps TRBD1 (5 bases). Trimming took off 1 base at V and 3 bases at J, with 14 bases between the two ends. CDR1 and CDR2 from the germline V gene are SGHAT and FQNNGV. The CDR3 has 16 amino acids. The CDR3 bases are TGTGCCAGCAGCTTAGGTTCAGGGTTGAGTACAGATACGCAGTATTTT. It encodes CASSLGSGLSTDTQYF.

The chain couples TRBV18 to TRBJ2-5; maybe TRBD1 (7 bases). V lost 4 bases and J 5 bases, leaving 17 bases between the germline ends. The CDR3 totals 15 residues. The germline gives CDR1 KGHSH, CDR2 LQKENI. The CDR3 nucleotides are TGTGCCAGCTCACGGGCTAACAGGGGAGGTGAGACCCAGTACTTC. Translated: CASSRANRGGETQYF.

The chain couples TRBV7-2 to TRBJ2-1; D might be TRBD1 (5 bases). CDR3 size: 12 residues. V was clipped by 5 bases and J by 9 bases, with 11 bases between them. Germline V gene sequence: CDR1 SGHTA, CDR2 FQGNSA. CDR3: CASSEWGSEQFF. The CDR3 DNA reads TGTGCCAGCAGCGAGTGGGGCAGTGAGCAGTTCTTC.

The gene calls are TRBV19 and TRBJ2-2; no definite D call. V was shortened by 8 bases and J by 0 bases, with 7 bases between the two germline ends. Looked up from germline, CDR1 is LNHDA and CDR2 is SQIVND (reference sequence). The CDR3 covers 13 residues. CDR3 protein: CASSDTNTGELFF. CDR3 DNA: TGTGCCAGTTCCGACACGAACACCGGGGAGCTGTTTTTT.

This clonotype was seen ten or more times. The chain uses TRBV12-3 or TRBV12-4 and TRBJ1-2, with D possibly matching TRBD1 (6 bases). Trimming took 7 bases from V and 8 from J, leaving 17 bases between them. The CDR3 spans 13 residues. The CDR3 nucleotides are TGTGCCAGCACCATTACACAGGGCCTGGGCTACACCTTC. Protein sequence: CASTITQGLGYTF.